This T cell receptor (beta chain) emerged from a study of cytomegalovirus exposure and HLA in healthy donors. Study-wide findings and caveats: The HLA-A and HLA-B alleles of most subjects were reportedly predicted accurately from TCR beta sequences.

A remark on this clone: Its target is not known.

Trimming took 3 bases from V and 6 from J, leaving 11 bases between them. The germline V gene has CDR1 SEHNR and CDR2 FQNEAQ (reference sequence). This CDR3 comprises 13 residues. The primer mix had 60 Vbeta and 13 Jbeta primers. The assay was immunoSEQ multiplex PCR, and TCRdb's table has in-frame clones only and misses some. The sample table sets out 150,000 to 200,000 clones. The rearrangement uses TRBV7-9 and TRBJ1-1; the D gene is possibly TRBD1 (5 bases). The sequencing sample was made of PBMCs. The source of this sequence is a woman aged 60-75 years in good health and CMV-seronegative. The CDR3 DNA reads as TGTGCCAGCAGCTTTTGGCAGGGCGCTGAAGCTTTCTTT. Amino acids: CASSFWQGAEAFF.